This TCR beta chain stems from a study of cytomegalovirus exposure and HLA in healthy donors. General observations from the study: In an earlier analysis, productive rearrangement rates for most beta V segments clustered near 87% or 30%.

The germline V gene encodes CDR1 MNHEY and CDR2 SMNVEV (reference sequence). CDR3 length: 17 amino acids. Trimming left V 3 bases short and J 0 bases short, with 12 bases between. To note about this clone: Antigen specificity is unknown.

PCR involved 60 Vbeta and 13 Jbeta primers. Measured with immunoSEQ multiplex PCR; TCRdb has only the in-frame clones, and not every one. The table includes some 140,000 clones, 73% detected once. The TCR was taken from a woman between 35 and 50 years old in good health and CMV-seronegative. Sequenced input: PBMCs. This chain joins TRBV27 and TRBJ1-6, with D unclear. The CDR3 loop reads CASSFGRPPSYNSPLHF. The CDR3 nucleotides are TGTGCCAGCAGTTTCGGCAGGCCTCCCTCCTATAATTCACCCCTCCACTTT.